A single sample gave rise to the 20 T cell receptor beta chains below, sequenced in a study of regulatory T cells in long-lasting Graves disease. Noted time point: persistent/refractory GD, antithyroid drugs over 5 years with positive TRAb. RNA from PBMCs was the source of the TCR library. Arm-PCR with iRepertoire HTBI primers amplified the CDR3 regions for these TCR beta libraries. Using its own MiXCR run on the multiplex PCR reads, TCRdb lists one record per CDR3 protein. This sample has more than 650,000 distinct CDR3 sequences, with 25% to 35% found just once. The specimen comprised peripheral blood mononuclear cells (PBMCs), sampled when the disease was refractory, from a patient treated with antithyroid drugs. These receptors originate from a female donor with Graves disease.

This clonotype showed up many times. The chain combines TRBV28 with TRBJ1-4; 10 bases align to TRBD1. Trimming cost V 6 bases and J 6 bases; bases outside gene matches: 7. The CDR3 length is 15 residues. CDR1 is MDHEN, CDR2 SYDVKM, per germline. The CDR3 is CASSLGGQGYEKLFF. As DNA, the CDR3 is TGTGCCAGCAGCCTAGGGGGACAGGGGTATGAAAAACTGTTTTTT.

The chain recombines TRBV6-1 with TRBJ2-7; 7 nucleotides line up with TRBD2. The CDR3 is 15 residues long. Germline assignment: CDR1 MNHNS and CDR2 SASEGT. The junction had 8 bases not matched to a gene; V was cut back by 6 bases and J by 0 bases. The CDR3 reads CASSAGGGSSYEQYF. The CDR3 bases are TGTGCCAGCAGCGCAGGCGGGGGTAGCTCCTACGAGCAGTACTTC.

Ten or more counts support this clonotype. This chain uses TRBV12-3 or TRBV12-4 with TRBJ1-5; D not resolved. Trimming cost V 2 bases and J 3 bases, with 2 bases left between them. The CDR3 has 12 residues. The CDR3 is CASSLHNQPQHF. The CDR3, as DNA: TGTGCCAGCAGTTTACACAATCAGCCCCAGCATTTT.

The rearrangement links TRBV24-1 to TRBJ2-7; D is unresolved. Trimming shortened V by 0 bases and J by 2 bases, and 1 base separated the two germline ends. Germline V CDR1 and CDR2: KGHDR, SFDVKD. The CDR3 has 12 amino acids. Here the CDR3 reads CATSDLPYEQYF. The CDR3 nucleotides read TGTGCCACCAGTGATTTGCCCTACGAGCAGTACTTC.

This chain links TRBV28 with TRBJ2-1; D gene unclear. CDR1 and CDR2 (germline): MDHEN, SYDVKM. The CDR3 is 13 amino acids. V was cut by 7 bases and J by 5 bases, with 12 bases left in between. The CDR3 coding sequence is TGTGCCAGCAACAATCGGCCCAACAATGAGCAGTTCTTC. The encoded protein is CASNNRPNNEQFF. The entire variable domain, with the rest obtained from reference TRBV28 and TRBJ2-1, is as follows: DVKVTQSSRYLVKRTGEKVFLECVQDMDHENMFWYRQDPGLGLRLIYFSYDVKMKEKGDIPEGYSVSREKKERFSLILESASTNQTSMYLCASNNRPNNEQFFGPGTRLTVL.

This clonotype was observed many times. The rearrangement links TRBV11-2 to TRBJ1-1, with D tentatively TRBD1 (5 bases). The CDR3 loop spans 12 amino acids. Germline CDR1 reads SGHAT; CDR2 reads FQNNGV. V lost 7 bases to trimming and J lost 4 bases, with 10 bases between them. For the CDR3, the DNA is TGTGCCAGCAACTCGAGGGGCACTGAAGCTTTCTTT. Translated, it gives CASNSRGTEAFF.

The rearrangement uses TRBV20-1 and TRBJ1-1; 9 bases are a match to TRBD1. The CDR3 covers 16 residues. Germline CDR1 and CDR2: DFQATT and SNEGSKA (reference sequence). The ends lost 3 bases at V and 3 bases at J; junction bases unmatched: 11. In DNA, the CDR3 is TGCAGTGCTAGCGTCCCCACAGGGGGCTCTCACACTGAAGCTTTCTTT. This codes for CSASVPTGGSHTEAFF.

The chain recombines TRBV28 with TRBJ1-1; TRBD1 is a possible D gene (6 bases). The CDR3 consists of 14 residues. Germline V CDR1 and CDR2: MDHEN, SYDVKM. Trimming shortened V by 2 bases and J by 4 bases, and 11 bases separated the two germline ends. The CDR3: CASSLRGTLTEAFF. CDR3 DNA: TGTGCCAGCAGTTTAAGGGGGACACTCACTGAAGCTTTCTTT.

CDR3 nucleotide sequence: TGTGCCAGCAGTGAAGCGCTTTCAGCCGGGGCCAACGTCCTGACTTTC. Protein: CASSEALSAGANVLTF. The chain recombines TRBV2 with TRBJ2-6; D call uncertain. Trimming took off 0 bases at V and 4 bases at J, with 10 bases between the two ends. The length of the CDR3 is 16 residues. Germline lookup yields CDR1 SNHLY and CDR2 FYNNEI.

V is TRBV6-2 or TRBV6-3 and J is TRBJ1-5; 7 bases are a match to TRBD1. This CDR3 has 14 amino acids. J gave up 6 bases and V 6 bases, and 8 bases lay outside the gene matches. Germline V gene lookup returns CDR1 MNHEY and CDR2 SVGEGT. The CDR3: CASRSRQGGQPQHF. As DNA, the CDR3 is TGTGCCAGCAGGAGTAGACAGGGAGGTCAGCCCCAGCATTTT.

This sequence joins TRBV15 and TRBJ1-1; no firm D call. The germline V and J ends were trimmed by 0 bases and 0 bases, with 11 bases remaining between them. Germline V gene lookup returns CDR1 LNHNV and CDR2 YYDKDF (reference sequence). This CDR3 contains 16 residues. CDR3 nucleotide sequence: TGTGCCACCAGCAGAGAGCGGGCGGCGCTGAACACTGAAGCTTTCTTT. Its protein product is CATSRERAALNTEAFF.

This clonotype was seen a few times. The V call is TRBV2, the J call TRBJ1-5; the D is unclear. The CDR3 consists of 15 residues. Per the germline V gene, CDR1 is SNHLY and CDR2 is FYNNEI. The V end was cut by 6 bases, the J end by 3 bases, with 15 bases between. The CDR3 sequence: CASSRGGQSNQPQHF. CDR3 nucleotide sequence: TGTGCCAGCAGCCGAGGAGGGCAGTCCAATCAGCCCCAGCATTTT.

This chain uses TRBV19 with TRBJ1-1, with D unclear. This CDR3 is built from 14 residues. Germline V gene lookup returns CDR1 LNHDA and CDR2 SQIVND (reference sequence). With 3 bases removed from V and 2 bases from J, the gap between germline ends came to 10 bases. As DNA, the CDR3 is TGTGCCAGTAGTATGGTAGGATCTAACACTGAAGCTTTCTTT. It codes for CASSMVGSNTEAFF.

This clonotype was detected only a few times. One end of the junction does not line up with germline, which may come from a read error. The chain carries TRBV12-3 or TRBV12-4 and TRBJ1-2, with 7 bases aligning to TRBD1. The CDR3 is made up of 14 amino acids. The CDR3 region has the DNA TGTGCCTGCAGCGAAACAGGGGAGGTCTATGGCTACACCTTC. Residues: CACSETGEVYGYTF.

This clonotype was seen a handful of times. This rearrangement joins TRBV6-1 to TRBJ1-3; D not resolved. Germline loops: CDR1 MNHNS, CDR2 SASEGT. The ends were cut back, 8 bases at V and 1 base at J, with 9 bases in the middle. The length of the CDR3 is 13 residues. The CDR3 sequence: CASRVDSGNTIYF. In DNA, the CDR3 is TGTGCCAGCCGCGTGGATTCTGGAAACACCATATATTTT.

DNA for the CDR3: TGTGCCAGCAGAGGTGGGGGACAGTACAACTATGGCTACACCTTC. It is translated as CASRGGGQYNYGYTF. The chain links TRBV27 to TRBJ1-2, with 7 positions matching TRBD1. CDR1 MNHEY and CDR2 SMNVEV come from the germline V gene (reference sequence). The CDR3 covers 15 residues. Germline trimming cut 6 bases from V and 2 bases from J; bases unmatched to any gene: 9.

This clonotype was seen only a few times. The chain recombines TRBV20-1 with TRBJ1-1, with D tentatively TRBD1 (6 bases). The CDR3 totals 17 residues. The V gene lost 0 bases and the J gene lost 1 base, with 18 bases spanning the gap. Per the germline V gene, CDR1 is DFQATT and CDR2 is SNEGSKA (reference sequence). The CDR3 DNA reads TGCAGTGCTAGAGATCCGATCAAGGGACACCCGAACACTGAAGCTTTCTTT. Encoded protein: CSARDPIKGHPNTEAFF.

CDR3 sequence: CASSEEGQGSSYNEQFF. The CDR3 bases are TGTGCCAGCAGTGAAGAGGGACAGGGGAGCTCCTACAATGAGCAGTTCTTC. The chain carries TRBV2 and TRBJ2-1; the match to TRBD1 covers 10 bases. CDR3 length: 17 residues. Germline V lookup: CDR1 SNHLY, CDR2 FYNNEI. Unmatched junction bases numbered 3, after V lost 1 base and J lost 0 bases.

The chain employs TRBV20-1 and TRBJ2-7, with D perhaps TRBD2 (7 bases). The CDR3 totals 15 residues. V gave up 1 base and J gave up 4 bases, with 17 bases separating them. Germline lookup yields CDR1 DFQATT and CDR2 SNEGSKA (reference sequence). The CDR3 region is CSARVQGRGKYEQYF. CDR3 in DNA: TGCAGTGCTAGAGTTCAGGGGAGGGGGAAGTACGAGCAGTACTTC.

This clonotype has more than one count but fewer than ten. The gene calls are TRBV2 and TRBJ2-7; D gene ambiguous. Germline V gene data show CDR1 as SNHLY and CDR2 as FYNNEI. V gave up 4 bases and J gave up 3 bases, with 13 bases separating them. The CDR3 contains 14 residues. In DNA form, the CDR3 reads TGTGCCAGCAGTGGGGCTCAAGCCCTCTACGAGCAGTACTTC. Amino acid sequence: CASSGAQALYEQYF.